Below, 7 T cell receptor beta chains from the same sample are listed, as sequenced in a study of T cell repertoires in cytomegalovirus infection. A single record per CDR3 protein comes from TCRdb applying MiXCR to the reads. Of 700,000 to 950,000 distinct CDR3 sequences in the sample, approximately 32% are singletons; the top ten hold around 12%. Antigens of these TCRs are unknown. The sequenced sample was cultured CD8+ T cells from PBMCs, obtained from culture after CMV antigen stimulation. The receptors come from a human donor in good health (CMV status not recorded). Some clones in this sample may be carry-over from other donors' samples.

The V call is TRBV6-6, the J call TRBJ2-1; the match to TRBD2 covers 7 bases. The CDR3 spans 16 residues. V shed 7 bases and J 6 bases; nucleotides not matched to a gene: 15. Germline V lookup: CDR1 MNHNY, CDR2 SVGAGI (reference sequence). Here the CDR3 DNA reads TGTGCCAGCACTTCCCCCCCGGGGGGTCCTTTCAATGAGCAGTTCTTC. Protein product: CASTSPPGGPFNEQFF.

J is TRBJ2-7 and V is TRBV27; 11 bases fit TRBD2. Germline trimming cut 5 bases from V and 4 bases from J; bases unmatched to any gene: 4. The CDR3 is 14 residues long. Per germline, CDR1 MNHEY and CDR2 SMNVEV (reference sequence). The CDR3 DNA follows: TGTGCCAGCAGTATACTAGCGGGGGAGTACGAGCAGTACTTC. Translated, it gives CASSILAGEYEQYF.

The rearrangement links TRBV20-1 to TRBJ2-5; possibly TRBD1 for D (6 bases). The V gene's germline CDR1 is DFQATT and CDR2 SNEGSKA (reference sequence). This CDR3 is built from 13 residues. Between the trimmed V and J ends, which lost 6 bases and 4 bases, there was a span of 15 bases. The DNA for the CDR3 is TGCAGTGCCGGGGACAATGGGGGAGAGACCCAGTACTTC. Translated: CSAGDNGGETQYF.

There are a few counts of this clonotype. This CDR3 reads CASSQDGRQGAGNTIYF. Written as DNA, the CDR3 is TGTGCCAGCAGCCAAGATGGGAGGCAGGGGGCTGGAAACACCATATATTTT. This chain connects TRBV14 to TRBJ1-3; 7 bases match TRBD1. Trimming removed 0 bases from V and 2 bases from J; junction bases left unmatched: 7. Germline-derived CDR1 and CDR2 are SGHDN and FVKESK. The CDR3 covers 17 residues.

This clonotype has only one observation. The chain has TRBV6-5 and TRBJ2-1; 8 bases map to TRBD2. Germline CDR1 reads MNHEY; CDR2 reads SVGAGI. This CDR3 has 15 amino acids. The V segment lost 3 bases and the J segment 7 bases; nucleotides outside the gene matches: 8. As DNA, the CDR3 is TGTGCCAGCAGTTATTTCGGGGGGGCAGCAAATGAGCAGTTCTTC. Amino acid sequence: CASSYFGGAANEQFF.

This clonotype was seen a few times. This sequence joins TRBV7-2 and TRBJ1-2, with TRBD1 matching over 8 bases. There are 14 residues in the CDR3. The germline CDR1 and CDR2 sequences are SGHTA and FQGNSA. Trimming at V came to 4 bases and at J to 7 bases, leaving 8 bases not matched to a gene. CDR3 region: CASSSRDRTGGYTF. CDR3 DNA: TGTGCCAGCAGCTCTCGGGACAGGACGGGTGGCTACACCTTC.

The chain employs TRBV4-1 and TRBJ2-4; the D is unclear. Trimming left V 0 bases short and J 8 bases short, with 14 bases between. The V gene's germline CDR1 is MGHRA and CDR2 YSYEKL. The CDR3 loop spans 15 amino acids. CDR3 amino acids: CASSQDDPAWDIQYF. The CDR3 DNA reads TGCGCCAGCAGCCAAGATGACCCAGCGTGGGACATTCAGTACTTC.